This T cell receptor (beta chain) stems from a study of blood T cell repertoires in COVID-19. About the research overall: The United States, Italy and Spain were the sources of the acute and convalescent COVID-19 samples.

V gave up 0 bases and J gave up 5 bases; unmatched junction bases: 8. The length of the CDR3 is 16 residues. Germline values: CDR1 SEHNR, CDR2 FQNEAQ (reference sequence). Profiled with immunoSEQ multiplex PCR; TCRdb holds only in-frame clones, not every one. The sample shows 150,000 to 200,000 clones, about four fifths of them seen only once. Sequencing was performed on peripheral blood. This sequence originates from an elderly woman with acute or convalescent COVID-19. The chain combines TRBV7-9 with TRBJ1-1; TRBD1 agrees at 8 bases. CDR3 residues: CASSLAKQGAETEAFF. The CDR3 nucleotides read TGTGCCAGCAGCTTAGCCAAGCAGGGGGCGGAGACTGAAGCTTTCTTT.